The sequence of this T cell receptor (beta chain) was determined in a study of circulating CD8 cells and anti-PD-1 response in melanoma. This clonotype was counted between two and nine times. From live CD3+CD8+TCRalphabeta+ cells, four PD-1 and/or TIGIT subsets were sorted. The QIAseq Immune Repertoire TCR panel built the libraries from roughly 15 ng of total RNA. TCRdb re-derived calls from the reads in MiXCR, one entry per CDR3 protein. In the table there are under 500 distinct CDR3 sequences, about 8.7% of which are singletons. This CDR3 contains 13 residues. J gave up 9 bases and V 6 bases, and 6 bases lay outside the gene matches. CDR1 is MDHEN, CDR2 SYDVKM, per germline.

The TCR was taken from a human donor with melanoma. The gene calls are TRBV28 and TRBJ1-4, with 8 bases aligning to TRBD1. This specimen was CD8+ T cells from PBMCs, taken at baseline or after one month of anti-PD-1 therapy (not recorded which). The CDR3 DNA sequence: TGTGCCAGCAGCCGGACAGGGAGGCAAAAACTGTTTTTT. As protein: CASSRTGRQKLFF.